Each of the 18 T cell receptor beta chains below was sequenced from the same sample in a study of blood T cell repertoires in COVID-19. The assay was immunoSEQ multiplex PCR, and TCRdb's table has in-frame clones only and misses some. This sample has about 36,000 clones, with 60% to 85% found just once. Sequenced material: peripheral blood. The receptors stem from a man aged 55-75 years with active COVID-19.

This chain connects TRBV19 to TRBJ2-3; D remains ambiguous. Between the trimmed V and J ends, which lost 7 bases and 4 bases, there was a span of 15 bases. Germline values: CDR1 LNHDA, CDR2 SQIVND (reference sequence). The CDR3 loop spans 14 amino acids. The CDR3 loop reads CASKLVAGPDTQYF. Written as DNA, the CDR3 is TGTGCCAGTAAATTAGTCGCTGGGCCAGATACGCAGTATTTT.

This sequence joins TRBV2 and TRBJ2-5; D not resolved. Germline-derived CDR1 and CDR2 are SNHLY and FYNNEI. The CDR3 spans 11 residues. Deletions cut 4 bases from V and 4 bases from J, with 4 bases between. CDR3 coding DNA: TGTGCCAGCAGTGTTCGAGAGACCCAGTACTTC. It codes for CASSVRETQYF.

The J gene is TRBJ1-5, the V gene TRBV28; 9 bases map to TRBD1. V shed 6 bases and J 6 bases; nucleotides not matched to a gene: 15. The CDR3 consists of 17 residues. From germline, CDR1 is MDHEN and CDR2 SYDVKM. CDR3 amino acids: CASSLQQGTGGRQPQHF. CDR3 DNA: TGTGCCAGCAGCTTGCAGCAGGGAACAGGGGGCCGTCAGCCCCAGCATTTT.

The table lists this clone with a few counts. This chain uses TRBV2 with TRBJ1-1, with D perhaps matching TRBD1 (6 bases). There are 14 residues in the CDR3. Germline V lookup: CDR1 SNHLY, CDR2 FYNNEI. With 5 bases removed from V and 4 bases from J, the gap between germline ends came to 14 bases. CDR3 loop: CASSSQGRATEAFF. CDR3 nucleotides: TGTGCCAGCAGTTCCCAGGGGAGGGCCACTGAAGCTTTCTTT.

The gene calls are TRBV5-1 and TRBJ2-5; 9 bases agree with TRBD2. Trimming at V came to 1 base and at J to 5 bases, leaving 9 bases not matched to a gene. Per germline, CDR1 SGHRS and CDR2 YFSETQ. The CDR3 is 16 residues long. The CDR3 sequence: CASSLSSGATGETQYF. CDR3 nucleotides: TGCGCCAGCAGCTTGTCTAGCGGGGCGACGGGGGAGACCCAGTACTTC.

The chain couples TRBV12-2 to TRBJ2-3; the table gives TRBD2 as D, unverified against the DNA. TRBV12-2 is marked as a pseudogene. This CDR3 contains 18 residues. The CDR3 bases are TGTGCAAGTCGCTTAGCTAGCGGGGGGCCACCTAGCACAGATACGCAGTATTTT. Protein sequence: CASRLASGGPPSTDTQYF.

The chain has TRBV6-8 and TRBJ2-1; TRBD2 aligns across 9 bases. CDR1 is MNHGY and CDR2 is SAAAGT in the germline V gene. The CDR3 consists of 16 residues. After removal of 0 bases from V and 2 bases from J, the junction contained 2 bases not matched to a gene. CDR3 coding DNA: TGTGCCAGCAGTTACTCTAGCGGGAGAACCTACAATGAGCAGTTCTTC. It encodes CASSYSSGRTYNEQFF.

This sequence joins TRBV9 and TRBJ1-5, with a tentative D call TRBD1 (6 bases). Germline assignment: CDR1 SGDLS and CDR2 YYNGEE. This CDR3 spans 15 amino acids. Trimming pared 0 bases from V and 0 bases from J, leaving 7 bases between. Here the CDR3 reads CASSVEGGSNQPQHF. CDR3 nucleotide sequence: TGTGCCAGCAGCGTAGAAGGGGGTAGCAATCAGCCCCAGCATTTT.

On this clone itself: Germline and junction disagree at one end, which may indicate a read error. This chain links TRBV7-7 with TRBJ2-7; no clear D gene. CDR1 SSHAT and CDR2 FNYEAQ come from the germline V gene (reference sequence). There are 14 residues in the CDR3. CDR3 sequence reads: CASSSPTNPYEQYF. Here the CDR3 DNA reads TGTGCTAGCAGCTCTCCGACAAACCCCTACGAGCAGTACTTC.

This CDR3 reads CASSYGGSEQYF. CDR3 DNA: TGTGCCAGCAGTTACGGTGGGAGCGAGCAGTACTTC. The V call is TRBV6-2 or TRBV6-3, the J call TRBJ2-7; weak D call: TRBD2 (5 bases). The CDR3 has 12 amino acids. The V gene lost 2 bases and the J gene lost 6 bases, with 8 bases spanning the gap. CDR1 and CDR2 from the germline V gene are MNHEY and SVGEGT.

The V and J genes are TRBV14 and TRBJ1-1; no clear D gene. Germline V gene data show CDR1 as SGHDN and CDR2 as FVKESK. V was trimmed by 4 bases and J by 1 base, leaving 13 bases between them. The CDR3 totals 15 residues. The CDR3 sequence: CASSLGPGKNTEAFF. CDR3 nucleotide sequence: TGTGCCAGCAGCCTAGGCCCCGGGAAGAACACTGAAGCTTTCTTT.

V and J are TRBV5-1 and TRBJ2-3, with TRBD2 matching 8 bases. V lost 3 bases, J lost 0 bases, and 6 bases stayed unmatched. Looked up from germline, CDR1 is SGHRS and CDR2 is YFSETQ. The CDR3 consists of 16 residues. The CDR3 protein is CASSSQAGASTDTQYF. Here the CDR3 DNA reads TGCGCCAGCAGCTCCCAAGCGGGGGCCAGCACAGATACGCAGTATTTT.

This clone has only one observation. This chain joins TRBV7-9 and TRBJ1-1; tentative D call: TRBD1 (5 bases). Trimming took off 0 bases at V and 5 bases at J, with 13 bases between the two ends. This CDR3 contains 15 residues. Germline V gene data show CDR1 as SEHNR and CDR2 as FQNEAQ (reference sequence). CDR3 loop: CASSLAQGGETEAFF. CDR3 sequence (DNA): TGTGCCAGCAGCTTAGCGCAGGGAGGTGAGACTGAAGCTTTCTTT.

This clone was found a few times. This chain uses TRBV4-1 with TRBJ2-2, with 8 bases that match TRBD2. V lost 5 bases to trimming and J lost 5 bases; unmatched junction nucleotides: 10. CDR3 length: 16 amino acids. Germline lookup yields CDR1 MGHRA and CDR2 YSYEKL. The CDR3 region has the DNA TGCGCCAGCAGCTTTGGTGCGGGGGGAGGGACCGGGGAGCTGTTTTTT. It codes for CASSFGAGGGTGELFF.

V usage is TRBV6-4 and J usage is TRBJ2-2; D gene uncertain. CDR1 is MRHNA and CDR2 is SNTAGT in the germline V gene. V was shortened by 6 bases and J by 4 bases, with 12 bases between the two germline ends. The CDR3 extends over 14 amino acids. CDR3 in amino acids: CASSAAPGTGELFF. CDR3 in DNA: TGTGCCAGCAGCGCGGCCCCGGGCACCGGGGAGCTGTTTTTT.

The chain recombines TRBV2 with TRBJ1-5; 7 nucleotides match TRBD1. Germline CDR1 is SNHLY and CDR2 is FYNNEI. This CDR3 has 14 amino acids. V was pared by 7 bases and J by 2 bases, with 5 bases of the junction left unmatched. The CDR3: CASMLGQRNQPQHF. CDR3 sequence (DNA): TGTGCCAGCATGCTGGGACAGCGCAATCAGCCCCAGCATTTT.

The chain couples TRBV4-1 to TRBJ2-7; 10 bases fit TRBD2. The CDR3 runs 15 residues. V lost 0 bases, J lost 2 bases, and 1 base stayed unmatched. Germline V gene lookup returns CDR1 MGHRA and CDR2 YSYEKL. CDR3 in amino acids: CASSQDLAGAYEQYF. CDR3 DNA: TGCGCCAGCAGCCAAGATCTAGCGGGGGCCTACGAGCAGTACTTC.

This clone has just a few counts. As DNA, the CDR3 is TGTGCCAGCTCACCCGGGACTAGCAGGGATAGCACAGATACGCAGTATTTT. It translates to CASSPGTSRDSTDTQYF. The chain uses TRBV18 and TRBJ2-3; TRBD2 aligns across 9 bases. The ends lost 3 bases at V and 0 bases at J; junction bases unmatched: 7. Germline-derived CDR1 and CDR2 are KGHSH and LQKENI. CDR3 length: 17 residues.